The rows below give T cell receptor beta chains drawn from one sample of a study of blood T cell repertoires in COVID-19. The protocol was immunoSEQ multiplex PCR, while the TCRdb copy is restricted to in-frame clones and leaves out a portion. Of under 500,000 clones in the sample, around nine tenths were seen once. Sequencing used peripheral blood. The origin of the receptors is a woman younger than 45 with acute or convalescent COVID-19. The CDR3 runs from the conserved cysteine through the conserved F or W.

V,J,CDR3
TRBV23-1,TRBJ1-4,CASSQSGFGSRGEKLFF
TRBV29-1,TRBJ1-4,CSVEDGREEKLFF
TRBV29-1,TRBJ1-2,CSVRDSDGYTF
TRBV13,TRBJ2-2,CASSKQGPGELFF
TRBV5-1,TRBJ2-5,CASSLLMGQGQTQYF
TRBV19,TRBJ2-3,CASSSGGALRGDTQYF
TRBV6-1,TRBJ2-2,CASSEFGTAITGELFF
TRBV27,TRBJ2-5,CASSYRGRGFETQYF
TRBV12-3/TRBV12-4,TRBJ1-2,CASSFQGAYGYTF
TRBV30,TRBJ1-6,CALTGEAYNSPLHF
TRBV6-5,TRBJ1-1,CASSRQGTSPGAFF
TRBV12-5,TRBJ1-2,CASGLVTGGDYGYTF
TRBV30,TRBJ2-7,CAWRGGTGDDPYEQYF
TRBV7-2,TRBJ1-2,CASSSGTGLGYTF
TRBV29-1,TRBJ2-1,CSVGTGVMYEQFF
TRBV5-5,TRBJ1-5,CASSLAVDRGPQHF
TRBV11-2,TRBJ2-7,CASSLDRGTSGYF
TRBV12-3/TRBV12-4,TRBJ1-1,CASRYRVLAEAFF
TRBV10-2,TRBJ2-7,CASSDYSYGSYEQYF
TRBV5-1,TRBJ2-1,CASSSTGTGRGDEQFF
TRBV28,TRBJ2-3,CASSTAGGPPDTQYF
TRBV18,TRBJ2-5,CASSPLAGAPEETQYF
TRBV28,TRBJ1-1,CASESTIRQGYPRNTEAFF